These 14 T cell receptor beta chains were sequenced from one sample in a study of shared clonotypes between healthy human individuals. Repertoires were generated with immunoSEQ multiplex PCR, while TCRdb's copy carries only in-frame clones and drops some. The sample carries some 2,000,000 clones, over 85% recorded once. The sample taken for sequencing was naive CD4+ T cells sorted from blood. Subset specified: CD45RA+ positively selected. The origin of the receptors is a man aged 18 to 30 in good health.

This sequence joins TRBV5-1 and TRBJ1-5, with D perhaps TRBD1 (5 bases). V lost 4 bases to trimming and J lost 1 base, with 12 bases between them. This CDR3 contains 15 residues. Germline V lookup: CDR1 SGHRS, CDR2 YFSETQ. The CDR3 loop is CASSAGTESNQPQHF. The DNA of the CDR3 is TGCGCCAGCAGCGCCGGGACCGAGAGCAATCAGCCCCAGCATTTT.

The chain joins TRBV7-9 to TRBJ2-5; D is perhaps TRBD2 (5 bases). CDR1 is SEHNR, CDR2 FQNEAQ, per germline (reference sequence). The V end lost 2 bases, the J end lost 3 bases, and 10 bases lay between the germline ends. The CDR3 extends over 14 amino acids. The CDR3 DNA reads TGTGCCAGCAGCTTAACCCGGGATAAAGAGACCCAGTACTTC. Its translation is CASSLTRDKETQYF.

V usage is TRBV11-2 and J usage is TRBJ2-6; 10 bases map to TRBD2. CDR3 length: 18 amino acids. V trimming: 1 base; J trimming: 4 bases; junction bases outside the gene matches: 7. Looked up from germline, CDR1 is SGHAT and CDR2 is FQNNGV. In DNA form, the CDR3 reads TGTGCCAGCAGCTTAGTTGCTAGCGGGAGCCCCGGGGCCAACGTCCTGACTTTC. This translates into CASSLVASGSPGANVLTF. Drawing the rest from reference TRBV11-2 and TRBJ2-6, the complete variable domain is EAGVAQSPRYKIIEKRQSVAFWCNPISGHATLYWYQQILGQGPKLLIQFQNNGVVDDSQLPKDRFSAERLKGVDSTLKIQPAKLEDSAVYLCASSLVASGSPGANVLTFGAGSRLTVL.

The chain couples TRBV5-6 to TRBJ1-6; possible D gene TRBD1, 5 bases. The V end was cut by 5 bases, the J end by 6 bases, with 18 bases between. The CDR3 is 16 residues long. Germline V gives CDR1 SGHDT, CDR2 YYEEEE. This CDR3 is CASSPLRQSLNSPLHF. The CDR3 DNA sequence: TGTGCCAGCAGTCCCCTTCGACAGTCGCTTAATTCACCCCTCCACTTT.

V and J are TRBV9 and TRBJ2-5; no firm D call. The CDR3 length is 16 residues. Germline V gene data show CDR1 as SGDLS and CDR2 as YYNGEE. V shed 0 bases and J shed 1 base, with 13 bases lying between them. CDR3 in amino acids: CASSVGRTSAQETQYF. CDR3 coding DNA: TGTGCCAGCAGCGTAGGGAGAACAAGCGCCCAAGAGACCCAGTACTTC. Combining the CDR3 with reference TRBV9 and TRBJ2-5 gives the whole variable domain DSGVTQTPKHLITATGQRVTLRCSPRSGDLSVYWYQQSLDQGLQFLIQYYNGEERAKGNILERFSAQQFPDLHSELNLSSLELGDSALYFCASSVGRTSAQETQYFGPGTRLLVL.

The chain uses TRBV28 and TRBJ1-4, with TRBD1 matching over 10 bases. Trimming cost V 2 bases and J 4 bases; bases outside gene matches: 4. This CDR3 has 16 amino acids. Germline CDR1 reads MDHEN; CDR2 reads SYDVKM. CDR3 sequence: CASSLVGQGLNEKLFF. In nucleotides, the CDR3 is TGTGCCAGCAGTTTAGTGGGACAGGGGCTTAATGAAAAACTGTTTTTT.

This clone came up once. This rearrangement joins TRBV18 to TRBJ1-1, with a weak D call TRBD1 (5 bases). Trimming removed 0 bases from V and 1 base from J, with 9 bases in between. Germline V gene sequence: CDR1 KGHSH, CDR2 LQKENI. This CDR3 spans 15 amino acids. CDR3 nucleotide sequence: TGTGCCAGCTCACCACCCAGCAGGGAGAACACTGAAGCTTTCTTT. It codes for CASSPPSRENTEAFF.

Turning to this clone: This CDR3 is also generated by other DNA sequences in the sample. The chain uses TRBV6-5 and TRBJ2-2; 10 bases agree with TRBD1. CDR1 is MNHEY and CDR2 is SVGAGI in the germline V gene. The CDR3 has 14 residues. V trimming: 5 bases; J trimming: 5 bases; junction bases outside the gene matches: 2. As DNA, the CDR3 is TGTGCCAGCAGTAGGGGACAGGGGACCGGGGAGCTGTTTTTT. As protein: CASSRGQGTGELFF.

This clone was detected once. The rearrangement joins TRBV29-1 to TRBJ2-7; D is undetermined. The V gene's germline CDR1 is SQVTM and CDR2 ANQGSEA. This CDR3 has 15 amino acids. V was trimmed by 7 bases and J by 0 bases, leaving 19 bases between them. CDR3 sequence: CSAVLGVASSYEQYF. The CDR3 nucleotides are TGCAGCGCCGTTCTTGGGGTGGCAAGCTCCTACGAGCAGTACTTC.

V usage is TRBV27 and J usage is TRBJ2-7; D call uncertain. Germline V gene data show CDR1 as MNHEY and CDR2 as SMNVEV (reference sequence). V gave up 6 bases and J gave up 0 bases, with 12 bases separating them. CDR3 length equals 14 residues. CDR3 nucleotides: TGTGCCAGCAGGTGGCAGGCGTACTCCTACGAGCAGTACTTC. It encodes CASRWQAYSYEQYF.

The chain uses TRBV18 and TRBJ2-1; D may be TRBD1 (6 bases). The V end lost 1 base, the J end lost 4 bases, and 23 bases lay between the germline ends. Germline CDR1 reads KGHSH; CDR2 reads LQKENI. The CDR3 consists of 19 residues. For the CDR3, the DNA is TGTGCCAGCTCACCACGGACCCCAGGGGATTCCCCCTTTTACAATGAGCAGTTCTTC. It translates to CASSPRTPGDSPFYNEQFF.

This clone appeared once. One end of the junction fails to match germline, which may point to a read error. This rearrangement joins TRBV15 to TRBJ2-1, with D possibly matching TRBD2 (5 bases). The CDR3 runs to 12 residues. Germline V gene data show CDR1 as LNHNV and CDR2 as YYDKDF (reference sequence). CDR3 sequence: CATSRDRTQRVF. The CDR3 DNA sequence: TGTGCCACCAGCAGAGATAGGACTCAAAGGGTCTTC.

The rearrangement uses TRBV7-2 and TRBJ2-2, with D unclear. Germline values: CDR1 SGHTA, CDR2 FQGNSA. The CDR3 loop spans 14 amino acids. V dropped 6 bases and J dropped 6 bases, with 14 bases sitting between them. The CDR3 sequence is CASRWPIGPGELFF. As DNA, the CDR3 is TGTGCCAGCAGGTGGCCCATAGGACCCGGGGAGCTGTTTTTT.

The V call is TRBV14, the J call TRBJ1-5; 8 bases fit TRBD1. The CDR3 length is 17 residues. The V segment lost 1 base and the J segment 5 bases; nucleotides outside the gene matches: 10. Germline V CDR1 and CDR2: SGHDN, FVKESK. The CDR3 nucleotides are TGTGCCAGCAGCCAAGGTGGCAGGGGGCAGTGGGATCAGCCCCAGCATTTT. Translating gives CASSQGGRGQWDQPQHF. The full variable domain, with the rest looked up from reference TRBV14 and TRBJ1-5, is EAGVTQFPSHSVIEKGQTVTLRCDPISGHDNLYWYRRVMGKEIKFLLHFVKESKQDESGMPNNRFLAERTGGTYSTLKVQPAELEDSGVYFCASSQGGRGQWDQPQHFGDGTRLSIL.